The 14 T cell receptor beta chains below all came from one sample that was sequenced in a study of blood T cell repertoires in COVID-19. The repertoire was sequenced with immunoSEQ multiplex PCR; TCRdb's copy has only in-frame clones and lacks some. The table lists 110,000 to 150,000 clones, roughly three quarters of them singletons, with about 4% in the top ten. The sequenced sample consisted of peripheral blood. The receptors shown here come from a man aged 55 to 70 with acute or convalescent COVID-19.

As concerns this clone: At the DNA level, this CDR3 is encoded by other sequences in the same sample as well. The chain is built from TRBV12-3 or TRBV12-4 and TRBJ2-7; a possible D gene is TRBD1 (5 bases). The CDR3 spans 12 residues. Trimming removed 5 bases at V and 3 bases at J, with 8 bases between. The CDR3 bases are TGTGCCAGCAGTCTCGACAGCTACGAGCAGTACTTC. This gives the protein CASSLDSYEQYF.

In DNA, the CDR3 is TGTGCCAGCAGCCGGGACAGGGTGGGCACCGGGGAGCTGTTTTTT. This gives the protein CASSRDRVGTGELFF. The chain recombines TRBV14 with TRBJ2-2; the match to TRBD1 covers 9 bases. The CDR3 is 15 amino acids. The germline gives CDR1 SGHDN, CDR2 FVKESK. Trimming at V came to 4 bases and at J to 4 bases, leaving 4 bases not matched to a gene.

The V gene is TRBV27, the J gene TRBJ1-2; 9 nucleotides agree with TRBD1. The ends lost 0 bases at V and 6 bases at J; junction bases unmatched: 8. CDR1 MNHEY and CDR2 SMNVEV come from the germline V gene (reference sequence). The CDR3 spans 16 residues. Here the CDR3 reads CASSLSQTGGGDGYTF. The CDR3, as DNA: TGTGCCAGCAGTTTATCCCAGACAGGGGGTGGGGATGGCTACACCTTC.

This chain links TRBV11-2 with TRBJ2-7, with unresolved D. Germline CDR1 is SGHAT and CDR2 is FQNNGV. The CDR3 runs to 14 residues. V dropped 5 bases and J dropped 1 base, with 12 bases sitting between them. CDR3 DNA sequence: TGTGCCAGCAGCCGAAGAGCGAGTTCCTACGAGCAGTACTTC. It specifies CASSRRASSYEQYF. The whole variable domain, remainder taken from reference TRBV11-2 and TRBJ2-7, is EAGVAQSPRYKIIEKRQSVAFWCNPISGHATLYWYQQILGQGPKLLIQFQNNGVVDDSQLPKDRFSAERLKGVDSTLKIQPAKLEDSAVYLCASSRRASSYEQYFGPGTRLTVT.

The DNA of the CDR3 is TGTGCCAGCAGACAACTAGCGGCCCGAGATACGCAGTATTTT. Its protein product is CASRQLAARDTQYF. The chain joins TRBV2 to TRBJ2-3; 8 positions agree with TRBD2. CDR3 length: 14 amino acids. Germline loops: CDR1 SNHLY, CDR2 FYNNEI. V lost 6 bases, J lost 5 bases, and 7 bases stayed unmatched.

This clone was observed a few times. The V gene is TRBV6-5, the J gene TRBJ1-2; the D is unclear. The CDR3 is 12 residues long. The germline V gene has CDR1 MNHEY and CDR2 SVGAGI. Trimming took off 6 bases at V and 4 bases at J, with 9 bases between the two ends. CDR3 amino acids: CASRNRGYGYTF. CDR3 nucleotides: TGTGCCAGCAGGAACCGGGGCTATGGCTACACCTTC.

This clone was seen a few times. The chain couples TRBV5-1 to TRBJ2-1; 14 bases fit TRBD2. Per germline, CDR1 SGHRS and CDR2 YFSETQ. CDR3 length equals 17 residues. The J segment lost 5 bases and the V segment lost 3 bases, leaving 7 bases of the junction unmatched. For the CDR3, the DNA is TGCGCCAGCAGCTACCAAGGACTAGCGGGAGGTAACAATGAGCAGTTCTTC. This encodes CASSYQGLAGGNNEQFF.

As DNA, the CDR3 is TGTGCCAGCAGCTTAGCCGGGACTAGCGTATCCTACAATGAGCAGTTCTTC. This gives the protein CASSLAGTSVSYNEQFF. The rearrangement joins TRBV7-9 to TRBJ2-1, with TRBD2 identical over 10 bases. The germline V gene has CDR1 SEHNR and CDR2 FQNEAQ (reference sequence). With V trimmed by 0 bases and J by 1 base, 3 bases remained unmatched. CDR3 length: 17 residues.

CDR3 region: CASSPRLAGRTYEQYF. The CDR3 DNA is TGTGCCAGCAGCCCCAGACTAGCGGGACGAACCTACGAGCAGTACTTC. The J gene is TRBJ2-7, the V gene TRBV3-1 (or the pseudogene TRBV3-2); 11 bases are a match to TRBD2. Trimming cost V 4 bases and J 2 bases; bases outside gene matches: 7. Germline V gene data show CDR1 as LGHDT and CDR2 as YNNKEL (reference sequence). This CDR3 has 16 residues.

The rearrangement joins TRBV6-5 to TRBJ2-7; D perhaps matches TRBD2 (6 bases). CDR1 and CDR2 (germline): MNHEY, SVGAGI. Trimming cost V 6 bases and J 1 base, with 16 bases left between them. The CDR3 contains 15 residues. CDR3 amino acids: CASRGGGGGSYEQYF. The CDR3 DNA follows: TGTGCCAGCAGGGGAGGCGGCGGCGGATCCTACGAGCAGTACTTC.

The chain joins TRBV18 to TRBJ2-1; 9 nucleotides match TRBD2. J was trimmed by 2 bases and V by 2 bases; bases with no gene match: 1. This CDR3 is 15 amino acids long. Germline V gene sequence: CDR1 KGHSH, CDR2 LQKENI. The chain's CDR3 is CASSPSSGTYNEQFF. CDR3 sequence (DNA): TGTGCCAGCTCACCATCTAGCGGGACCTACAATGAGCAGTTCTTC.

In its sample, this clone was seen a few times. This chain uses TRBV7-6 with TRBJ2-5, with D possibly being TRBD2 (5 bases). Germline CDR1 SGHVS, CDR2 FNYEAQ. Trimming removed 2 bases at V and 1 base at J, with 11 bases between. CDR3 length: 15 residues. The CDR3 here is CASSLSLRAQETQYF. Written as DNA, the CDR3 is TGTGCCAGCAGCTTAAGTTTGAGGGCCCAAGAGACCCAGTACTTC.

This clone appeared a single time. The chain links TRBV28 to TRBJ2-7; 8 positions agree with TRBD1. The CDR3 contains 13 residues. The J segment lost 0 bases and the V segment lost 7 bases, leaving 2 bases of the junction unmatched. CDR1 and CDR2 (germline): MDHEN, SYDVKM. The DNA for the CDR3 is TGTGCCAGCATAACAGGGGGCTCCTACGAGCAGTACTTC. This gives the protein CASITGGSYEQYF.

This sequence joins TRBV7-9 and TRBJ1-4; D ambiguous. Germline V gene data show CDR1 as SEHNR and CDR2 as FQNEAQ (reference sequence). V gave up 5 bases and J gave up 10 bases, with 20 bases separating them. CDR3 length: 15 residues. The CDR3 nucleotides are TGTGCCAGCAGCGACGAAGGGAGAGGATTTGCAAAACTGTTTTTT. It is translated as CASSDEGRGFAKLFF.